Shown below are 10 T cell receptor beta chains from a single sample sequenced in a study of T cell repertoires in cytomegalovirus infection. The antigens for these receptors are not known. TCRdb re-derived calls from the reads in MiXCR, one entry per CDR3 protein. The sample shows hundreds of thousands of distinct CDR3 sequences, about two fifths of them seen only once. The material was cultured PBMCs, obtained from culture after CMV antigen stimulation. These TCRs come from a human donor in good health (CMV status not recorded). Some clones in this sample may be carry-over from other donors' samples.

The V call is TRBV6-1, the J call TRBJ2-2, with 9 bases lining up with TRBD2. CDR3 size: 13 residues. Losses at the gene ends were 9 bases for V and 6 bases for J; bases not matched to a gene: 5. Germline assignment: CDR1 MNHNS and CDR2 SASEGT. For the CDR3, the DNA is TGTGCCAGTAAGCGGGAGGCCTCCGGGGAGCTGTTTTTT. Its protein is CASKREASGELFF.

The CDR3 protein is CASTARTGPNEQFF. In nucleotides, the CDR3 is TGTGCCAGCACCGCGCGAACAGGGCCCAATGAGCAGTTCTTC. The chain carries TRBV6-1 and TRBJ2-1, with D perhaps matching TRBD1 (6 bases). CDR3 length equals 14 residues. With 7 bases removed from V and 6 bases from J, the gap between germline ends came to 16 bases. CDR1 is MNHNS and CDR2 is SASEGT in the germline V gene.

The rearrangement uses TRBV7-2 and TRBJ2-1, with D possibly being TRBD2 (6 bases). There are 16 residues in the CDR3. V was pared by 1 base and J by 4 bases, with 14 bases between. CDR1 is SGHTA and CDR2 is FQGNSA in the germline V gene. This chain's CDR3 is CASSLVGDSGYNEQFF. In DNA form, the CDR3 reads TGTGCCAGCAGCTTAGTGGGGGATAGCGGTTACAATGAGCAGTTCTTC.

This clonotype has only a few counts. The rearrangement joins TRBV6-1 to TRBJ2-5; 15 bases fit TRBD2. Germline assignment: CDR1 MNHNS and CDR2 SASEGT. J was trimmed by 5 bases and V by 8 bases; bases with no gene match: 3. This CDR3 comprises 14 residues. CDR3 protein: CASRTSGGAETQYF. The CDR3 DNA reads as TGTGCCAGCCGGACTAGCGGGGGGGCGGAGACCCAGTACTTC.

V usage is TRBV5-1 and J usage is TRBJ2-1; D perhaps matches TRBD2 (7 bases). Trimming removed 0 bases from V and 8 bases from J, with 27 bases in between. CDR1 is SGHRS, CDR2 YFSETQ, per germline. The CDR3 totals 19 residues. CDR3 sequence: CASSLGSGAGGRGGDEQFF. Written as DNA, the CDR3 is TGCGCCAGCAGCTTGGGGTCGGGGGCAGGCGGGAGAGGAGGTGATGAGCAGTTCTTC.

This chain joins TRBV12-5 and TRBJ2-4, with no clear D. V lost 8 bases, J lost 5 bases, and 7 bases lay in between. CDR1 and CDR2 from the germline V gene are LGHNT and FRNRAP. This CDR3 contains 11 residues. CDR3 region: CASSGENIQYF. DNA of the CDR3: TGTGCTAGTTCCGGTGAAAACATTCAGTACTTC.

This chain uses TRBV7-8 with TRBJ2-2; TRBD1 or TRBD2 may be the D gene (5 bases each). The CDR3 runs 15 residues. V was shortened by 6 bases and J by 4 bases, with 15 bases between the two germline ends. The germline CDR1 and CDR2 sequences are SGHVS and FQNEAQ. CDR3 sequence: CASRWTLAGTGELFF. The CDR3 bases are TGTGCCAGCAGATGGACACTCGCGGGCACCGGGGAGCTGTTTTTT.

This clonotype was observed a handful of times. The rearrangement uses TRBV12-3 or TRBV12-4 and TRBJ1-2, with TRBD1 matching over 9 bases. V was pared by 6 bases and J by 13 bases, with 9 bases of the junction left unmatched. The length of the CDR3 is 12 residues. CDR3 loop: CASSLGTGPRTF. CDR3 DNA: TGTGCCAGCAGCCTCGGGACAGGGCCGCGCACCTTC.

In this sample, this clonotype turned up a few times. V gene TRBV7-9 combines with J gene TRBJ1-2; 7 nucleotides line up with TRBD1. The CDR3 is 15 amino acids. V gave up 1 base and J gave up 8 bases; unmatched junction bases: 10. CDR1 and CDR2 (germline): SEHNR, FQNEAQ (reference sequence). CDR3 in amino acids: CASSLGTQGREGYTF. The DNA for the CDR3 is TGTGCCAGCAGCTTAGGGACACAGGGGCGTGAAGGCTACACCTTC. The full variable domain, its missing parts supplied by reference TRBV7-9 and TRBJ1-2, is DTGVSQNPRHKITKRGQNVTFRCDPISEHNRLYWYRQTLGQGPEFLTYFQNEAQLEKSRLLSDRFSAERPKGSFSTLEIQRTEQGDSAMYLCASSLGTQGREGYTFGSGTRLTVV.

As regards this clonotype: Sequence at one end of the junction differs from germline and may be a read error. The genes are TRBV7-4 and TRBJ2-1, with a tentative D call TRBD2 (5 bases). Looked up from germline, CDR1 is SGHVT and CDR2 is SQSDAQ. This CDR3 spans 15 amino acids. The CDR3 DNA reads TGTACCAGCGGAAGAGTGGAGTGGACCCACAATGAGCAGTTCTTC. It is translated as CTSGRVEWTHNEQFF.